The 32 T cell receptor beta chains reported below all come from one sample, sequenced in a study of blood T cells in healthy people across ages. The authors ran a second PCR of about 6 to 11 cycles using a sample-barcoded 5' primer and a J-beta primer mix. MiXCR was run by TCRdb on the 5' RACE reads, yielding one entry per CDR3 protein. The sample contains 700,000 or so distinct CDR3 sequences, over 20% of which appear only once. The specimen was blood. Source of these receptors: a man between 65 and 85 years old in good health.

V gene TRBV3-1 combines with J gene TRBJ2-7; TRBD2 agrees at 13 bases. The CDR3 is made up of 16 amino acids. Trimming took 2 bases from V and 1 from J; bases not matched to a gene: 2. The germline CDR1 and CDR2 sequences are LGHDT and YNNKEL (reference sequence). The CDR3 sequence is CASSQWTSGSSYEQYV. CDR3 in DNA: TGTGCCAGCAGCCAATGGACTAGCGGGAGTTCCTACGAGCAGTACGTC.

Details on this clonotype: A clone one base away is much larger, so this may be a read error. The chain links TRBV2 to TRBJ2-3; D is undetermined. V was clipped by 7 bases and J by 1 base, with 6 bases between them. This CDR3 has 12 residues. CDR1 and CDR2 (germline): SNHLY, FYNNEI. For the CDR3, the DNA is TGTGCCAGCAACCCCGGCACAGATACGCAGTATTTT. This translates into CASNPGTDTQYF.

This chain uses TRBV3-1 with TRBJ2-3; 7 nucleotides agree with TRBD2. Trimming cost V 4 bases and J 3 bases; bases outside gene matches: 7. CDR3 size: 15 residues. Germline loops: CDR1 LGHDT, CDR2 YNNKEL (reference sequence). The CDR3 here is CASSRRGTNTDTQYF. The DNA for the CDR3 is TGTGCCAGCAGCCGGCGGGGGACGAATACAGATACGCAGTATTTT.

This clonotype was counted between two and nine times. V usage is TRBV19 and J usage is TRBJ1-5; D is possibly TRBD1 (6 bases). The CDR3 consists of 14 residues. V gave up 9 bases and J gave up 4 bases, with 16 bases separating them. The germline CDR1 and CDR2 sequences are LNHDA and SQIVND (reference sequence). The CDR3: CASHGGGGNQPQHF. CDR3 coding DNA: TGTGCCAGCCACGGGGGGGGCGGGAATCAGCCCCAGCATTTT.

The chain links TRBV5-5 to TRBJ2-7; TRBD2 is a possible D gene (5 bases). The CDR3 has 14 residues. Germline V gives CDR1 SGHKS, CDR2 YYEKEE (reference sequence). V shed 0 bases and J shed 3 bases, with 10 bases lying between them. The CDR3 reads CASSLGLLIYEQYV. The DNA of the CDR3 is TGTGCCAGCAGCTTGGGACTACTCATCTACGAGCAGTACGTC.

This clonotype has just a few counts. V usage is TRBV4-1 and J usage is TRBJ2-4; D could derive from TRBD1 or TRBD2 (6 bases each). This CDR3 spans 17 amino acids. Germline values: CDR1 MGHRA, CDR2 YSYEKL. Trimming took off 3 bases at V and 4 bases at J, with 19 bases between the two ends. The CDR3 protein is CASSHRGGERGKNIQYF. The CDR3 DNA sequence: TGCGCCAGCAGCCACAGGGGCGGGGAGAGGGGTAAAAACATTCAGTACTTC.

A few counts support this clonotype. The CDR3 region has the DNA TGTGCCAGCAGCAGGAACGGACAGAGGAATGAAAAACTGTTTTTT. Its protein product is CASSRNGQRNEKLFF. The gene calls are TRBV9 and TRBJ1-4; D is perhaps TRBD1 (6 bases). Germline CDR1 SGDLS, CDR2 YYNGEE. CDR3 length equals 15 residues. Trimming pared 4 bases from V and 5 bases from J, leaving 15 bases between.

This rearrangement joins TRBV10-2 to TRBJ2-5, with D perhaps matching TRBD1 or TRBD2 (6 bases each). V was trimmed by 6 bases and J by 6 bases, leaving 17 bases between them. Germline V gene lookup returns CDR1 WSHSY and CDR2 SAAADI. The CDR3 totals 14 residues. DNA of the CDR3: TGCGCCAGCAGCCCAGAGGGGGGCTTCAAGACCCAGTACTTC. Translating it yields CASSPEGGFKTQYF.

The chain is built from TRBV19 and TRBJ1-4, with TRBD1 matching 9 bases. J was trimmed by 6 bases and V by 2 bases; bases with no gene match: 1. The CDR3 has 14 residues. From germline, CDR1 is LNHDA and CDR2 SQIVND (reference sequence). The CDR3 here is CASSITGGDEKLFF. As DNA, the CDR3 is TGTGCCAGTAGTATAACAGGGGGCGATGAAAAACTGTTTTTT.

This clonotype was counted only a few times. This chain links TRBV20-1 with TRBJ2-5; tentative D call: TRBD2 (5 bases). Trimming cost V 3 bases and J 2 bases, with 10 bases left between them. CDR1 is DFQATT, CDR2 SNEGSKA, per germline (reference sequence). The CDR3 is made up of 13 amino acids. This chain's CDR3 is CSASGSGQETQYF. In DNA, the CDR3 is TGCAGTGCTAGTGGAAGCGGACAAGAGACCCAGTACTTC.

The chain uses TRBV5-1 and TRBJ2-5; 7 bases are shared with TRBD2. The end of the DNA aligns better with TRBJ2-1, so the J call may be wrong. The CDR3 sequence is 15 residues long. Germline values: CDR1 SGHRS, CDR2 YFSETQ. The CDR3 here is CASSPKIGLVLEQFF. As DNA, the CDR3 is TGCGCCAGCAGCCCCAAAATAGGACTAGTACTGGAGCAGTTCTTC.

This sequence joins TRBV6-5 and TRBJ1-1; 12 bases line up with TRBD1. J lost 7 bases, V lost 6 bases, and 6 bases had no gene match. The CDR3 runs to 14 residues. Germline CDR1 and CDR2: MNHEY and SVGAGI. The CDR3 DNA is TGTGCCAGCAGAATCGGGACAGGGGGCTTTGAAGCTTTCTTT. It translates to CASRIGTGGFEAFF.

This clonotype was counted ten times or more. This sequence joins TRBV12-3 or TRBV12-4 and TRBJ1-4; D is unclear. V lost 5 bases to trimming and J lost 7 bases, with 14 bases between them. There are 14 residues in the CDR3. In nucleotides, the CDR3 is TGTGCCAGCAGTAGACCCGGAGAGGGTGAAAAACTGTTTTTT. This gives the protein CASSRPGEGEKLFF.

This clonotype showed up just a few times. This rearrangement joins TRBV14 to TRBJ2-4; TRBD1 matches at 7 bases. Germline V gene data show CDR1 as SGHDN and CDR2 as FVKESK. V gave up 11 bases and J gave up 2 bases; unmatched junction bases: 12. The length of the CDR3 is 15 residues. The CDR3: CACNRGEGSKNIQYF. CDR3 DNA sequence: TGTGCCTGCAACAGGGGAGAAGGGTCCAAAAACATTCAGTACTTC.

This clonotype was found many times. This rearrangement joins TRBV7-2 to TRBJ2-3; D call uncertain. Germline loops: CDR1 SGHTA, CDR2 FQGNSA. This CDR3 contains 13 residues. Trimming stripped 3 bases from V and 6 bases from J, with 10 bases between. CDR3: CASSFTVSDTQYF. CDR3 DNA sequence: TGTGCCAGCAGCTTTACGGTGTCGGATACGCAGTATTTT. The whole variable domain, remainder taken from reference TRBV7-2 and TRBJ2-3, is GAGVSQSPSNKVTEKGKDVELRCDPISGHTALYWYRQSLGQGLEFLIYFQGNSAPDKSGLPSDRFSAERTGGSVSTLTIQRTQQEDSAVYLCASSFTVSDTQYFGPGTRLTVL.

This clonotype has more than one count but fewer than ten. The chain couples TRBV5-1 to TRBJ1-4; no reliable D call. V gave up 4 bases and J gave up 7 bases, with 20 bases separating them. The CDR3 has 16 residues. Germline values: CDR1 SGHRS, CDR2 YFSETQ. This CDR3 is CASSPDSGRSSEKLFF. The CDR3, as DNA: TGCGCCAGCAGCCCAGATTCGGGGAGATCGAGTGAAAAACTGTTTTTT.

The chain uses TRBV6-5 and TRBJ2-1; D possibly corresponds to TRBD2 (6 bases). The CDR3 loop spans 14 amino acids. Germline CDR1 MNHEY, CDR2 SVGAGI. V lost 6 bases, J lost 3 bases, and 12 bases lay in between. CDR3 DNA: TGTGCCAGCAGCCAGGGACTGGACTACAATGAGCAGTTCTTC. This encodes CASSQGLDYNEQFF.

About this clonotype itself: One end of the junction does not line up with germline, which may come from a read error. The V and J genes are TRBV7-3 and TRBJ2-3; 13 bases align to TRBD2. Germline CDR1 SGHTA, CDR2 FQGTGA. The CDR3 is 15 residues long. The DNA for the CDR3 is TGTGCCGGCAGGGCGGGACTAGCGGGACCAGATACGCAGTATTTT. This sequence encodes CAGRAGLAGPDTQYF.

This clonotype was picked up a small number of times. This sequence joins TRBV5-1 and TRBJ2-1, with 8 bases lining up with TRBD2. Per germline, CDR1 SGHRS and CDR2 YFSETQ. Unmatched junction bases numbered 7, after V lost 4 bases and J lost 7 bases. The CDR3 sequence is 14 residues long. The CDR3 reads CASSNGGAPNEQFF. The CDR3 region has the DNA TGCGCCAGCAGCAACGGGGGGGCCCCTAATGAGCAGTTCTTC.

This chain joins TRBV27 and TRBJ2-5; TRBD2 aligns across 8 bases. The V segment lost 0 bases and the J segment 5 bases; nucleotides outside the gene matches: 5. The CDR3 totals 15 residues. Germline CDR1 is MNHEY and CDR2 is SMNVEV (reference sequence). CDR3 sequence (DNA): TGTGCCAGCAGTTTATCATTCCGGGAGGGGGAGACCCAGTACTTC. This sequence encodes CASSLSFREGETQYF.

Only a few counts were recorded for this clonotype. The chain is built from TRBV15 and TRBJ2-3, with unresolved D. Trimming cost V 3 bases and J 1 base, with 11 bases left between them. CDR3 length: 15 residues. Germline V CDR1 and CDR2: LNHNV, YYDKDF (reference sequence). CDR3 sequence: CATSRGGPRTDTQYF. CDR3 nucleotide sequence: TGTGCCACCAGCAGGGGCGGCCCGCGCACAGATACGCAGTATTTT. The variable domain in full, completed from reference TRBV15 and TRBJ2-3, reads DAMVIQNPRYQVTQFGKPVTLSCSQTLNHNVMYWYQQKSSQAPKLLFHYYDKDFNNEADTPDNFQSRRPNTSFCFLDIRSPGLGDTAMYLCATSRGGPRTDTQYFGPGTRLTVL.

This clonotype was seen a few times. The V gene is TRBV28, the J gene TRBJ2-1; 7 bases line up with TRBD2. The CDR3 spans 15 residues. Germline CDR1 reads MDHEN; CDR2 reads SYDVKM. V was pared by 6 bases and J by 0 bases, with 5 bases of the junction left unmatched. The CDR3 loop is CASRPGGASYNEQFF. CDR3 bases: TGTGCCAGCAGACCGGGGGGAGCCTCCTACAATGAGCAGTTCTTC.

The chain has TRBV6-6 and TRBJ2-5, with TRBD2 matching 9 bases. TRBJ2-7 explains the end of the DNA better; the J call may be wrong. CDR3 length: 15 amino acids. The germline V gene has CDR1 MNHNY and CDR2 SVGAGI (reference sequence). The DNA of the CDR3 is TGTGCCAGCACCGACAGGAGTAGCGGGGGATACGAGCAGTACTTC. This codes for CASTDRSSGGYEQYF.

The genes are TRBV19 and TRBJ2-6, with unresolved D. This CDR3 has 15 residues. CDR1 LNHDA and CDR2 SQIVND come from the germline V gene (reference sequence). V was shortened by 1 base and J by 2 bases, with 6 bases between the two germline ends. CDR3 sequence (DNA): TGTGCCAGTAGTATAGGGGGAACTGGGGCCAACGTCCTGACTTTC. The encoded protein is CASSIGGTGANVLTF.

This chain joins TRBV4-3 and TRBJ1-4, with D unclear. V was trimmed by 4 bases and J by 11 bases, leaving 11 bases between them. There are 12 residues in the CDR3. CDR1 is LGHNA and CDR2 is YSLEER in the germline V gene. CDR3: CASSPRTGKLFF. CDR3 bases: TGCGCCAGCAGCCCTAGGACCGGGAAACTGTTTTTT.

This clonotype came up a few times. The chain is built from TRBV20-1 and TRBJ2-5; D is tentatively TRBD1 or TRBD2 (5 bases each). With 5 bases removed from V and 5 bases from J, the gap between germline ends came to 18 bases. The CDR3 contains 14 residues. Per germline, CDR1 DFQATT and CDR2 SNEGSKA (reference sequence). CDR3 sequence reads: CSAGLQGLRETQYF. The CDR3 DNA follows: TGCAGTGCTGGACTGCAGGGCTTAAGGGAGACCCAGTACTTC.

The chain uses TRBV24-1 and TRBJ2-7; D unresolved. The last part of the DNA fits TRBJ2-1 better; the J call may be wrong. CDR1 is KGHDR, CDR2 SFDVKD, per germline. The CDR3 sequence is 11 residues long. This chain's CDR3 is CATSDHNEQFF. The CDR3 nucleotides are TGTGCCACCAGTGACCACAATGAGCAGTTCTTC.

The chain employs TRBV30 and TRBJ2-5; D not resolved. The V end lost 5 bases, the J end lost 7 bases, and 11 bases lay between the germline ends. Germline V CDR1 and CDR2: GTSNPN, SVGIG (reference sequence). The CDR3 runs 11 residues. This CDR3 is CAWDGSGTQYF. The DNA of the CDR3 is TGTGCCTGGGATGGCTCCGGGACCCAGTACTTC.

The chain is built from TRBV3-1 and TRBJ1-4, with D hard to call. Germline CDR1 reads LGHDT; CDR2 reads YNNKEL (reference sequence). The V gene lost 2 bases and the J gene lost 4 bases, with 11 bases spanning the gap. The CDR3 runs 15 residues. The CDR3 bases are TGTGCCAGCAGCCAAAGCGCGCTGTATAATGAAAAACTGTTTTTT. Amino acid sequence: CASSQSALYNEKLFF.

The V call is TRBV6-5, the J call TRBJ2-2; 7 bases fit TRBD1. The germline CDR1 and CDR2 sequences are MNHEY and SVGAGI. The CDR3 is 15 amino acids. With 6 bases clipped from V and 3 bases from J, the junction kept 7 bases outside the gene matches. CDR3 sequence (DNA): TGTGCCAGCAGACCCCGGGACAGATACACCGGGGAGCTGTTTTTT. This sequence encodes CASRPRDRYTGELFF.

This clonotype was seen a handful of times. The CDR3 loop reads CASSQDWASSETQYF. CDR3 DNA: TGTGCCAGCAGCCAAGACTGGGCATCCTCTGAGACCCAGTACTTC. The chain carries TRBV14 and TRBJ2-5; D ambiguous. CDR1 SGHDN and CDR2 FVKESK come from the germline V gene. There are 15 residues in the CDR3. Trimming took 0 bases from V and 5 from J, leaving 13 bases between them. Supplemented by reference TRBV14 and TRBJ2-5, the full variable domain reads EAGVTQFPSHSVIEKGQTVTLRCDPISGHDNLYWYRRVMGKEIKFLLHFVKESKQDESGMPNNRFLAERTGGTYSTLKVQPAELEDSGVYFCASSQDWASSETQYFGPGTRLLVL.

The rearrangement joins TRBV10-3 to TRBJ1-2; 8 positions match TRBD1. V shed 6 bases, J shed 5 bases, and the junction held 8 bases outside the gene matches. The germline CDR1 and CDR2 sequences are ENHRY and SYGVKD. This CDR3 comprises 14 residues. This CDR3 reads CAISSGGAGYGYTF. Written as DNA, the CDR3 is TGTGCCATCAGCTCAGGGGGCGCCGGGTATGGCTACACCTTC.